These 8 T cell receptor beta chains were sequenced from one sample in a study of blood T cell repertoires in COVID-19. TCRdb keeps only in-frame clones here, not all; method: immunoSEQ multiplex PCR. The sample carries around 200,000 clones, around 84% recorded once. The specimen sequenced was peripheral blood. The receptors shown here come from a woman of 80 years or more with acute or convalescent COVID-19.

The chain carries TRBV13 and TRBJ1-5; D gene ambiguous. Germline CDR1 and CDR2: PRHDT and FYEKMQ (reference sequence). V shed 0 bases and J shed 2 bases, with 5 bases lying between them. The CDR3 totals 14 residues. The CDR3 here is CASSLGQGNQPQHF. The CDR3 nucleotides read TGTGCCAGCAGCTTAGGTCAGGGCAATCAGCCCCAGCATTTT.

The chain uses TRBV28 and TRBJ2-5, with a tentative D call TRBD1 (8 bases). The V gene's germline CDR1 is MDHEN and CDR2 SYDVKM. Trimming took off 8 bases at V and 3 bases at J, with 16 bases between the two ends. The CDR3 consists of 14 residues. Here the CDR3 reads CASGTQGGKETQYF. The CDR3 coding sequence is TGTGCCAGCGGAACACAGGGGGGGAAAGAGACCCAGTACTTC.

J is TRBJ2-7 and V is TRBV4-3; D is perhaps TRBD2 (6 bases). There are 14 residues in the CDR3. CDR1 is LGHNA, CDR2 YSLEER, per germline. V was clipped by 0 bases and J by 6 bases, with 12 bases between them. The chain's CDR3 is CASSQDGLISEQYF. DNA for the CDR3: TGCGCCAGCAGCCAAGATGGACTAATCAGCGAGCAGTACTTC.

The chain links TRBV18 to TRBJ2-3, with 7 bases that match TRBD2. Per the germline V gene, CDR1 is KGHSH and CDR2 is LQKENI. CDR3 length: 17 residues. The J segment lost 8 bases and the V segment lost 2 bases, leaving 16 bases of the junction unmatched. This CDR3 reads CASSPRDGRERRGTQYF. The CDR3 nucleotides read TGTGCCAGCTCACCAAGGGATGGGCGGGAGCGAAGAGGTACGCAGTATTTT.

This clone occurred a few times. The rearrangement links TRBV2 to TRBJ2-6, with 8 positions matching TRBD1. Germline V gene sequence: CDR1 SNHLY, CDR2 FYNNEI. The CDR3 has 15 residues. V shed 5 bases, J shed 4 bases, and the junction held 4 bases outside the gene matches. For the CDR3, the DNA is TGTGCCAGCAGTCAGGGGGCGAGAGGGGCCAACGTCCTGACTTTC. Residues: CASSQGARGANVLTF. The entire variable domain, with the rest obtained from reference TRBV2 and TRBJ2-6, is as follows: EPEVTQTPSHQVTQMGQEVILRCVPISNHLYFYWYRQILGQKVEFLVSFYNNEISEKSEIFDDQFSVERPDGSNFTLKIRSTKLEDSAMYFCASSQGARGANVLTFGAGSRLTVL.

This chain joins TRBV7-3 and TRBJ2-7; D call uncertain. Trimming cost V 0 bases and J 2 bases, with 5 bases left between them. This CDR3 has 13 amino acids. The germline V gene encodes CDR1 SGHTA and CDR2 FQGTGA. In DNA, the CDR3 is TGTGCCAGCAGCTTAACTGGCACCTACGAGCAGTACTTC. This encodes CASSLTGTYEQYF.

The chain combines TRBV27 with TRBJ2-7; 7 nucleotides agree with TRBD2. Germline CDR1 reads MNHEY; CDR2 reads SMNVEV (reference sequence). The CDR3 runs to 14 residues. J lost 2 bases, V lost 7 bases, and 8 bases had no gene match. The CDR3 DNA follows: TGTGCCAGCAAAACTGGGGGGGTTGCCTACGAGCAGTACTTC. Amino acids: CASKTGGVAYEQYF.

The chain joins TRBV20-1 to TRBJ1-2; no firm D call. The ends were cut back, 4 bases at V and 7 bases at J, with 10 bases in the middle. Germline loops: CDR1 DFQATT, CDR2 SNEGSKA (reference sequence). The CDR3 has 11 amino acids. For the CDR3, the DNA is TGCAGTGCTACCCCAGGAGGTGGCTACACCTTC. Protein: CSATPGGGYTF.